These T cell receptor beta chains were read from a single sample in a study of Ad26.COV2.S vaccination and SARS-CoV-2 variants. Clones were sequenced by immunoSEQ multiplex PCR, and TCRdb holds only the in-frame ones, with some missing. The table shows roughly 510,000 clones, with around nine tenths occurring only once. Source: peripheral blood, taken in a trial of Ad26.COV2.S vaccine versus placebo. These receptors were taken from a person between 18 and 59 years old who received the Ad26.COV2.S COVID-19 vaccine or a placebo. Both conserved end residues are part of each CDR3. The order of the fields is V gene, clone size, J gene, D gene, CDR3 length, CDR3 protein, CDR3 DNA. D genes are given only for firm matches. A clone size is listed for some rows: how often the clone was seen (once, few, many), or a class if it is expanded.

TRBV27	-	TRBJ2-1	-	13	CASSLPPYNEQFF	TGTGCCAGCAGTTTACCCCCTTACAATGAGCAGTTCTTC
TRBV28	-	TRBJ2-1	-	11	CATGGPNEQFF	TGTGCCACCGGGGGGCCCAATGAGCAGTTCTTC
TRBV30	-	TRBJ1-1	-	13	CAWEEAQNTEAFF	TGTGCCTGGGAAGAAGCCCAGAACACTGAAGCTTTCTTT
TRBV30	-	TRBJ1-2	-	12	CAWRQPPNGYTF	TGTGCCTGGAGGCAACCTCCCAATGGCTACACCTTC
TRBV28	-	TRBJ2-7	-	13	CAIQPGQTYEQYF	TGTGCCATCCAACCAGGGCAGACCTACGAGCAGTACTTC
TRBV2	once	TRBJ2-1	TRBD2	14	CASSNSGRLNEQFF	TGTGCCAGCAGCAATAGCGGGAGGCTAAATGAGCAGTTCTTC
TRBV28	once	TRBJ1-4	-	13	CASKGHINEKLFF	TGTGCCAGCAAGGGACATATTAATGAAAAACTGTTTTTT
TRBV5-4	-	TRBJ2-3	-	15	CASSPASQRTDTQYF	TGTGCCAGCAGCCCAGCCTCGCAGCGCACAGATACGCAGTATTTT
TRBV5-5	-	TRBJ2-7	-	14	CASSAQGSAYEQYF	TGTGCCAGCAGCGCCCAGGGGTCGGCCTACGAGCAGTACTTC
TRBV25-1	-	TRBJ2-1	-	16	CASSPRDTFSYNEQFF	TGTGCCAGCAGTCCCCGGGACACCTTTTCCTACAATGAGCAGTTCTTC
TRBV28	-	TRBJ1-5	-	11	CASSSTQPQHF	TGTGCCAGCAGTTCGACCCAGCCCCAGCATTTT
TRBV30	-	TRBJ2-1	-	15	CAWSAGPLSYNEQFF	TGTGCCTGGAGTGCCGGACCTTTATCCTACAATGAGCAGTTCTTC
TRBV24-1	-	TRBJ2-6	-	17	CATSDPTGTTGAGVLTF	TGTGCCACCAGTGACCCGACAGGTACCACTGGGGCGGGGGTCCTGACTTTC
TRBV11-2	once	TRBJ2-3	TRBD2	16	CASSRLAGGNPDTQYF	TGTGCCAGCAGCAGACTAGCGGGAGGGAACCCAGATACGCAGTATTTT
TRBV19	-	TRBJ1-5	-	13	CASSDQGNQPQHF	TGTGCCAGTAGTGACCAGGGGAATCAGCCCCAGCATTTT
TRBV5-1	-	TRBJ2-7	TRBD1	14	CASSLAPNSGGQYF	TGCGCCAGCAGCTTGGCCCCAAATTCAGGGGGGCAGTACTTC
TRBV18	-	TRBJ1-4	-	15	CASSPDRTTNEKLFF	TGTGCCAGCTCACCCGACAGAACAACTAATGAAAAACTGTTTTTT
TRBV24-1	-	TRBJ1-2	TRBD1	14	CATSESTGVHGYTF	TGTGCCACCAGTGAGTCGACAGGGGTCCATGGCTACACCTTC
TRBV5-6	once	TRBJ1-2	-	14	CASSLLDVNYGYTF	TGTGCCAGCAGCTTGCTAGATGTTAACTATGGCTACACCTTC
TRBV30	once	TRBJ2-7	-	11	CACWAGFEQYF	TGTGCCTGCTGGGCGGGATTCGAGCAGTACTTC
TRBV7-6	-	TRBJ2-7	-	15	CASSSQPGGQYEQYF	TGTGCCAGCAGCTCACAGCCAGGCGGCCAGTACGAGCAGTACTTC
TRBV15	-	TRBJ1-1	-	17	CATSRDPGFGPNTEAFF	TGTGCCACCAGCAGAGATCCGGGGTTTGGGCCGAACACTGAAGCTTTCTTT
TRBV11-2	-	TRBJ2-7	TRBD2	19	CASSTPTSGIRIGTYEQYF	TGTGCCAGCAGCACACCGACTAGCGGGATTCGAATAGGGACCTACGAGCAGTACTTC
TRBV27	-	TRBJ2-3	-	13	CASRRTSTDTQYF	TGTGCCAGCAGACGGACTAGCACAGATACGCAGTATTTT
TRBV27	-	TRBJ2-1	TRBD2	14	CASRQTSGSSGQFF	TGTGCCAGCAGACAGACTAGCGGGAGTTCGGGGCAGTTCTTC
TRBV7-2	-	TRBJ1-4	TRBD1	15	CASSLGPQGNEKLFF	TGTGCCAGCAGCTTAGGCCCACAGGGGAATGAAAAACTGTTTTTT
TRBV6-5	few	TRBJ1-2	-	15	CASIVSAAANYGYTF	TGTGCCAGCATAGTGTCGGCGGCAGCTAACTATGGCTACACCTTC
TRBV30	-	TRBJ2-3	-	14	CAWSQRTRTDTQYF	TGTGCCTGGAGCCAACGGACCCGCACAGATACGCAGTATTTT
TRBV11-1	-	TRBJ2-1	TRBD2	16	CASSLRGGRSYNEQFF	TGTGCCAGCAGCTTACGTGGCGGGAGGTCCTACAATGAGCAGTTCTTC
TRBV29-1	-	TRBJ2-6	-	20	CSVEGSWTGSRTSGANVLTF	TGCAGCGTTGAGGGATCATGGACGGGGAGTCGGACCTCTGGGGCCAACGTCCTGACTTTC
TRBV30	-	TRBJ2-3	TRBD2	14	CAWSAGGRADTQYF	TGTGCCTGGAGTGCAGGAGGGAGGGCAGATACGCAGTATTTT
TRBV7-9	-	TRBJ2-7	TRBD1	16	CASSLTPGGSRNEQYF	TGTGCCAGCAGCTTAACGCCAGGGGGTTCGAGAAACGAGCAGTACTTC
TRBV18	-	TRBJ2-2	-	14	CASSLKGNTGELFF	TGTGCCAGCTCACTTAAGGGAAACACCGGGGAGCTGTTTTTT
TRBV27	-	TRBJ2-7	TRBD1	16	CASSQESGTGYYEQYF	TGTGCCAGCAGTCAAGAGTCCGGGACAGGGTACTACGAGCAGTACTTC
TRBV5-8	-	TRBJ1-1	-	15	CASSLLPLANTEAFF	TGTGCCAGCAGCTTGCTACCCCTAGCGAACACTGAAGCTTTCTTT
TRBV12-3/TRBV12-4	-	TRBJ2-1	-	11	CASSLAQAQFF	TGTGCCAGCAGTTTGGCGCAGGCGCAGTTCTTC
TRBV9	-	TRBJ2-7	TRBD2	15	CASSPGGGRTYEQYF	TGTGCCAGCAGCCCGGGAGGGGGGAGAACCTACGAGCAGTACTTC
TRBV27	-	TRBJ2-3	-	13	CASSPETRYTQYF	TGTGCCAGCAGTCCCGAAACTCGGTATACGCAGTATTTT
TRBV28	-	TRBJ2-2	-	16	CASSFSGLMNTGELFF	TGTGCCAGCAGTTTTTCGGGGCTTATGAACACCGGGGAGCTGTTTTTT
TRBV7-2	once	TRBJ2-3	-	13	CASSFQRTDTQYF	TGTGCCAGCAGCTTCCAGCGCACAGATACGCAGTATTTT
TRBV29-1	-	TRBJ2-4	-	18	CSVENLGAKQQGKNIQYF	TGCAGCGTTGAGAATCTAGGGGCCAAACAGCAGGGCAAAAACATTCAGTACTTC
TRBV5-5	few	TRBJ1-5	TRBD1	14	CASSGTGEGQPQHF	TGTGCCAGCAGCGGGACAGGGGAGGGTCAGCCCCAGCATTTT
TRBV3-1/TRBV3-2	-	TRBJ1-2	-	16	CASSPTKQAARYGYTF	TGTGCCAGCAGCCCTACGAAACAGGCGGCCCGTTATGGCTACACCTTC
TRBV24-1	-	TRBJ1-1	-	14	CATRGIGAGTEAFF	TGTGCCACGAGAGGGATCGGGGCTGGGACTGAAGCTTTCTTT
TRBV6-6	-	TRBJ1-1	-	11	CASSYVGESFF	TGTGCCAGCAGTTACGTCGGGGAATCTTTCTTT
TRBV11-3	-	TRBJ2-1	TRBD1	15	CASSLGDRDHNEQFF	TGTGCCAGCAGCTTAGGGGACAGGGACCACAATGAGCAGTTCTTC
TRBV20-1	-	TRBJ1-1	-	9	CSARAEAFF	TGCAGTGCTAGGGCAGAAGCTTTCTTT
TRBV28	once	TRBJ2-1	TRBD2	15	CASSPAGGTHNEQFF	TGTGCCAGCAGCCCAGCGGGAGGGACCCACAATGAGCAGTTCTTC